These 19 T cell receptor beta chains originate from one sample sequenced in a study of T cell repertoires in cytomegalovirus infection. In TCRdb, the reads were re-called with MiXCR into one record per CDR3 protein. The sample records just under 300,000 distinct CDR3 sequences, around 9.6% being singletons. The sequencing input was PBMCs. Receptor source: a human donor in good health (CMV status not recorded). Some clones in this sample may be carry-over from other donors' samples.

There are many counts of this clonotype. This CDR3 is CASNLEGYEQYF. The CDR3, as DNA: TGTGCCAGCAACCTGGAGGGGTACGAGCAGTACTTC. J is TRBJ2-7 and V is TRBV7-2; perhaps TRBD2 as D (6 bases). The CDR3 loop spans 12 amino acids. Trimming stripped 7 bases from V and 4 bases from J, with 11 bases between. Germline V CDR1 and CDR2: SGHTA, FQGNSA.

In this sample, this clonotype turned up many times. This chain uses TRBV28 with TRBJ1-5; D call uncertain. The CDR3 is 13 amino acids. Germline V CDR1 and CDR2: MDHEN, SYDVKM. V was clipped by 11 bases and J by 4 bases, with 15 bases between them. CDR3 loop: CAWSTGKNQPQHF. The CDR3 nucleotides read TGTGCCTGGAGCACCGGAAAAAATCAGCCCCAGCATTTT.

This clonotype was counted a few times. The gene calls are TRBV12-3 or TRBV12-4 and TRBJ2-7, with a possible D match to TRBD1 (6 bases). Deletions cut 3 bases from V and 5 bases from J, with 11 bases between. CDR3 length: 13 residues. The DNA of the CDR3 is TGTGCCAGCAGTTTCGTTGGGGGCGACGAGCAGTACTTC. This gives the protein CASSFVGGDEQYF.

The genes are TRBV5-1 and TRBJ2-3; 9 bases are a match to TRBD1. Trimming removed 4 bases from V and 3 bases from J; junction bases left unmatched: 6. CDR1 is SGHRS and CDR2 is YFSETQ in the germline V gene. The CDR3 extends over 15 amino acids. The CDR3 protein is CASSKTGGRTDTQYF. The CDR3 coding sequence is TGCGCCAGCAGCAAGACAGGGGGTAGGACAGATACGCAGTATTTT.

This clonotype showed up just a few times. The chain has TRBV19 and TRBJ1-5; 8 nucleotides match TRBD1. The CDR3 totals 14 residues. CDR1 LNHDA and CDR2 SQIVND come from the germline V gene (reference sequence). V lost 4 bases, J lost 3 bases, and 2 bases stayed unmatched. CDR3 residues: CASSTQGANQPQHF. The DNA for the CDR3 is TGTGCCAGTAGTACCCAGGGGGCCAATCAGCCCCAGCATTTT.

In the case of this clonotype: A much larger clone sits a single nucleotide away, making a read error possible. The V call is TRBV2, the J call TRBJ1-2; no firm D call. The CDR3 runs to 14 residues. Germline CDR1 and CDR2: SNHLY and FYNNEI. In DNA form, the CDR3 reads TGTGCCAACAGTGAAATAGGAGGGTTCTATGGCTACACCTTC. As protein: CANSEIGGFYGYTF.

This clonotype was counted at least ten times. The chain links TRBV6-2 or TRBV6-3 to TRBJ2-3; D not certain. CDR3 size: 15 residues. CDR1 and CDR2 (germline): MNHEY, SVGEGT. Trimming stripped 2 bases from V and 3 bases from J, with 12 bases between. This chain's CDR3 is CASSYLGDPTDTQYF. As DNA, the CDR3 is TGTGCCAGCAGTTACCTCGGAGACCCAACAGATACGCAGTATTTT.

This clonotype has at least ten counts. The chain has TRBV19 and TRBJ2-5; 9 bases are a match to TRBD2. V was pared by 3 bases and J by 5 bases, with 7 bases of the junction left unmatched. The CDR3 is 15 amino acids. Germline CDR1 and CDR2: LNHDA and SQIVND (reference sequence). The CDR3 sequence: CASSILGLAGETQYF. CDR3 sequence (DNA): TGTGCCAGTAGTATCCTGGGACTAGCCGGTGAGACCCAGTACTTC.

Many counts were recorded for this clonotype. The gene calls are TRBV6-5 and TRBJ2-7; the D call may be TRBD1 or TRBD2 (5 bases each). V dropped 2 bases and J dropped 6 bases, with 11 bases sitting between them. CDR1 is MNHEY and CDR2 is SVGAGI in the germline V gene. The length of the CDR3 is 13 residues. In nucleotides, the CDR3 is TGTGCCAGCAGTTACGGGACCCTAGGCGAGCAGTACTTC. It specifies CASSYGTLGEQYF.

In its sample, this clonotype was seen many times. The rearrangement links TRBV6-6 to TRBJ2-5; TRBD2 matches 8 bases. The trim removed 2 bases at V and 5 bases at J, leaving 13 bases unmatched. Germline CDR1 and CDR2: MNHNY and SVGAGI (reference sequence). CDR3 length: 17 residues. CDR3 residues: CASSYLPGLAGSETQYF. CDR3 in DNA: TGTGCCAGCAGTTACCTCCCGGGATTAGCGGGGTCTGAGACCCAGTACTTC.

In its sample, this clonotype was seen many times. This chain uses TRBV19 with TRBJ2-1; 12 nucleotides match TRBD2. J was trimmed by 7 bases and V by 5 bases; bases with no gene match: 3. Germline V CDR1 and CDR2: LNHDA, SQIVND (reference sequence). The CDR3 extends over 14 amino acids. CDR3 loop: CASSRLAGENEQFF. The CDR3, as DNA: TGTGCCAGTAGTCGACTAGCGGGGGAGAATGAGCAGTTCTTC.

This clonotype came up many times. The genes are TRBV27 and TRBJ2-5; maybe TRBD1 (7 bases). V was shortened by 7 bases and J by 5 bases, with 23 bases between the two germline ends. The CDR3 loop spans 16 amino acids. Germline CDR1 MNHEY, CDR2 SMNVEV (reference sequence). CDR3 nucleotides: TGTGCCAGCATGGCGGGACAGACCTTCCGGGATGAGACCCAGTACTTC. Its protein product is CASMAGQTFRDETQYF.

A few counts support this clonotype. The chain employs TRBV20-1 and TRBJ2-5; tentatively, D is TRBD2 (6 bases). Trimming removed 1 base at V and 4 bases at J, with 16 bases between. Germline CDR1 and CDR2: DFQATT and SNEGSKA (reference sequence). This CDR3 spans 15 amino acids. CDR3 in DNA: TGCAGTGCTAGAGTGGGAGGCGGGGCTGGAGAGACCCAGTACTTC. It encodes CSARVGGGAGETQYF.

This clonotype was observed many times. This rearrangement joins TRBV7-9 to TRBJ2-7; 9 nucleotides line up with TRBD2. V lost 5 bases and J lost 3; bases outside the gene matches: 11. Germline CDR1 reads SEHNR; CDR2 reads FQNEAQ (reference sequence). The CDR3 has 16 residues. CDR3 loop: CASSRPRASGDYEQYF. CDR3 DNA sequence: TGTGCCAGCAGCCGCCCCAGGGCTAGCGGGGACTACGAGCAGTACTTC.

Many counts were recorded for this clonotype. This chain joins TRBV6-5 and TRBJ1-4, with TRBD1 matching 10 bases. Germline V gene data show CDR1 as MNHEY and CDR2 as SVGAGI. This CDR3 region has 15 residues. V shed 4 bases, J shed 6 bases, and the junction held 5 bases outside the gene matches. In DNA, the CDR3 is TGTGCCAGCAGTTCTTACGGGACAGGGGATGAAAAACTGTTTTTT. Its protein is CASSSYGTGDEKLFF.

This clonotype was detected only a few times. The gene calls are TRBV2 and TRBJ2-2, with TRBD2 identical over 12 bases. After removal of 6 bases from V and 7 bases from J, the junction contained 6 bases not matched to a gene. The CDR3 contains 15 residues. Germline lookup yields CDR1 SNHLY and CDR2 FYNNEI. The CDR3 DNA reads TGTGCCAGCAGAGCGGTACTAGCGGGGGGCGGGGAGCTGTTTTTT. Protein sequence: CASRAVLAGGGELFF.

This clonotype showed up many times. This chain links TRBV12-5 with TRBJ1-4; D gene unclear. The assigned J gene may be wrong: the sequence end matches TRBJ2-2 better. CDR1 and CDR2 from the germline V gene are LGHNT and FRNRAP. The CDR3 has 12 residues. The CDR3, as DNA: TGTGCTAGTGGTTTGGTAACCGGGGAGCTGTTTTTT. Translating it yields CASGLVTGELFF.

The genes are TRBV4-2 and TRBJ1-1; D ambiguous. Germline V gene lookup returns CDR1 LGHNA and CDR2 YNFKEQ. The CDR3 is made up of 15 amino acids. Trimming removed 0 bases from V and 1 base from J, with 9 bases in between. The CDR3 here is CASSQDRSANTEAFF. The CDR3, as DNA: TGTGCCAGCAGCCAAGATCGGTCGGCGAACACTGAAGCTTTCTTT.

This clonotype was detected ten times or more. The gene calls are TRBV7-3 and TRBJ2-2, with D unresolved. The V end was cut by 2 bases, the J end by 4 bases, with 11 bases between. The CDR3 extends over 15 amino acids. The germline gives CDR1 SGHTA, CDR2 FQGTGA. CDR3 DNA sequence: TGTGCCAGCAGCTTAGATCTAGAAGGCACCGGGGAGCTGTTTTTT. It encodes CASSLDLEGTGELFF.